The 31 T cell receptor beta chains listed next were all sequenced from one sample in a study of Japanese encephalitis immunity and Zika vaccine responses. Each CDR3 protein is one row after TCRdb ran MiXCR on the 5' RACE reads. The data contain roughly 150 distinct CDR3 sequences, 10% to 15% of them singletons. CFSE-labeled PBMCs were cultured about six days with peptide pools, each at 0.9 to 1 ug/mL. The sort collected unfixed, live, CD56-CD19-CD16-CD3+CD4+ CFSE-low proliferating CD4 T cells. The sample was antigen-activated CD4+ T cells from blood, cultured, taken during a Zika inactivated vaccine study. These TCRs come from an adult man who received an inactivated Zika virus vaccine.

By frequency in the sample, this clonotype is large. The chain is built from TRBV30 and TRBJ1-6; D is undetermined. CDR3 length: 12 residues. Germline V CDR1 and CDR2: GTSNPN, SVGIG (reference sequence). Between the trimmed V and J ends, which lost 2 bases and 16 bases, there was a span of 15 bases. The CDR3 reads CAWSPSDVRLHF. CDR3 DNA: TGTGCCTGGAGTCCCTCGGATGTGAGGCTCCACTTT.

Within the sample, this clonotype is hyperexpanded. This chain connects TRBV5-1 to TRBJ2-5, with a weak D call TRBD2 (5 bases). Trimming cost V 0 bases and J 6 bases, with 12 bases left between them. Germline V gene sequence: CDR1 SGHRS, CDR2 YFSETQ. The CDR3 covers 14 residues. The CDR3 loop reads CASSLAGEGKTQYF. The CDR3 nucleotides read TGCGCCAGCAGCTTGGCCGGGGAAGGGAAGACCCAGTACTTC.

This clonotype is hyperexpanded by share. This chain connects TRBV4-1 to TRBJ1-2, with 8 nucleotides matching TRBD1. The germline gives CDR1 MGHRA, CDR2 YSYEKL. Trimming cost V 0 bases and J 2 bases; bases outside gene matches: 2. The CDR3 is 15 amino acids. The CDR3, as DNA: TGCGCCAGCAGCCAAGACGACAGGGGAAACTATGGCTACACCTTC. It is translated as CASSQDDRGNYGYTF.

This clonotype is judged medium-sized. This sequence joins TRBV11-2 and TRBJ2-3; 9 bases match TRBD2. Germline-derived CDR1 and CDR2 are SGHAT and FQNNGV. V lost 7 bases and J lost 2; bases outside the gene matches: 7. The CDR3 is 15 residues long. The CDR3: CASIMSGGYTDTQYF. The CDR3 bases are TGTGCCAGCATTATGAGCGGGGGGTACACAGATACGCAGTATTTT.

By share, this clonotype ranks as large. The J gene is TRBJ1-1, the V gene TRBV7-3; D not certain. The CDR3 length is 13 residues. The V and J ends lost 3 bases and 3 bases respectively, with 8 bases between them. From germline, CDR1 is SGHTA and CDR2 FQGTGA. CDR3 in amino acids: CASSFQSHTEAFF. The CDR3 DNA reads as TGTGCCAGCAGCTTTCAATCTCACACTGAAGCTTTCTTT.

This clonotype counts as medium-sized (0.01 to 0.1%). The rearrangement links TRBV12-3 or TRBV12-4 to TRBJ2-1, with D unclear. The CDR3 is 13 amino acids. V was pared by 3 bases and J by 8 bases, with 11 bases between. The CDR3 here is CASSFNPNHEQFF. CDR3 DNA: TGTGCCAGCAGTTTTAATCCAAACCATGAGCAGTTCTTC.

This clonotype is labeled large. The CDR3 protein is CASSVTSSYNEKLFF. The CDR3 nucleotides are TGTGCCAGCAGCGTAACCTCGTCCTATAATGAAAAACTGTTTTTT. This sequence joins TRBV9 and TRBJ1-4; D remains ambiguous. Germline lookup yields CDR1 SGDLS and CDR2 YYNGEE. V was shortened by 1 base and J by 4 bases, with 11 bases between the two germline ends. The CDR3 covers 15 residues.

This clonotype came up a few times. The rearrangement uses TRBV19 and TRBJ2-3; D not resolved. Germline V CDR1 and CDR2: LNHDA, SQIVND (reference sequence). The CDR3 runs to 17 residues. V lost 5 bases and J lost 0, with 18 bases in between. The DNA of the CDR3 is TGTGCCAGTAGTCCCCGAGGTGCGGCCTCTAGCACAGATACGCAGTATTTT. Translated, it gives CASSPRGAASSTDTQYF.

The chain is built from TRBV7-3 and TRBJ2-2, with 7 bases identical to TRBD1. Trimming at V came to 4 bases and at J to 2 bases, leaving 4 bases not matched to a gene. The germline V gene encodes CDR1 SGHTA and CDR2 FQGTGA. There are 15 residues in the CDR3. The CDR3 DNA reads as TGTGCCAGCAGCTCGAACAGGGGAAACACCGGGGAGCTGTTTTTT. Translated: CASSSNRGNTGELFF. Drawing the rest from reference TRBV7-3 and TRBJ2-2, the complete variable domain is GAGVSQTPSNKVTEKGKYVELRCDPISGHTALYWYRQSLGQGPEFLIYFQGTGAADDSGLPNDRFFAVRPEGSVSTLKIQRTERGDSAVYLCASSSNRGNTGELFFGEGSRLTVL.

This clonotype qualifies as hyperexpanded. V is TRBV20-1 and J is TRBJ2-1; 7 nucleotides agree with TRBD2. The CDR3 extends over 14 amino acids. Trimming took 2 bases from V and 0 from J; bases not matched to a gene: 1. Germline V CDR1 and CDR2: DFQATT, SNEGSKA (reference sequence). The CDR3 reads CSARSGDSYNEQFF. DNA of the CDR3: TGCAGTGCTAGAAGCGGGGACTCCTACAATGAGCAGTTCTTC.

In its sample, this clonotype is large. J is TRBJ1-6 and V is TRBV4-3, with D hard to call. The germline CDR1 and CDR2 sequences are LGHNA and YSLEER. V was trimmed by 1 base and J by 7 bases, leaving 8 bases between them. CDR3 length: 14 residues. The CDR3 DNA sequence: TGCGCCAGCAGCCAAGTAATGGGGAATTCACCCCTCCACTTT. This sequence encodes CASSQVMGNSPLHF.

Relative to its sample, this clonotype is large (0.1 to 1%). The chain couples TRBV5-1 to TRBJ1-1, with a weak D call TRBD1 (6 bases). The germline V and J ends were trimmed by 2 bases and 1 base, with 9 bases remaining between them. CDR3 length: 14 amino acids. CDR1 is SGHRS, CDR2 YFSETQ, per germline. The CDR3 loop reads CASSLRGANTEAFF. The CDR3, as DNA: TGCGCCAGCAGCTTACGGGGGGCGAACACTGAAGCTTTCTTT.

This clonotype rates as large (0.1 to 1%). The V and J genes are TRBV2 and TRBJ1-6; D unresolved. In germline, CDR1 is SNHLY, CDR2 FYNNEI. The V end lost 4 bases, the J end lost 9 bases, and 19 bases lay between the germline ends. CDR3 length equals 16 residues. CDR3 amino acids: CASSGTQRVGGSPLHF. CDR3 in DNA: TGTGCCAGCAGTGGGACTCAGAGGGTCGGTGGTTCACCCCTCCACTTT.

In this sample, this clonotype is large. This chain joins TRBV11-2 and TRBJ2-3; unclear D gene. The V gene lost 2 bases and the J gene lost 0 bases, with 12 bases spanning the gap. The CDR3 consists of 16 residues. The germline V gene encodes CDR1 SGHAT and CDR2 FQNNGV. The CDR3 DNA is TGTGCCAGCAGCTTATCTTGGACCCGAAGCACAGATACGCAGTATTTT. Translation: CASSLSWTRSTDTQYF.

By proportion, this clonotype is large. J is TRBJ1-1 and V is TRBV20-1, with a possible D match to TRBD1 (6 bases). The CDR3 is 16 amino acids. Germline V CDR1 and CDR2: DFQATT, SNEGSKA (reference sequence). V lost 4 bases to trimming and J lost 1 base, with 19 bases between them. CDR3 bases: TGCAGTGCTATCCGGCCCAGGGGAAGGTCGAACACTGAAGCTTTCTTT. It encodes CSAIRPRGRSNTEAFF.

The CDR3 nucleotides read TGTGCCAGCAGCTCCGGTGTGGGCTCGGGCGGGGAGCTGTTTTTT. This codes for CASSSGVGSGGELFF. The chain employs TRBV7-6 and TRBJ2-2; D remains ambiguous. In germline, CDR1 is SGHVS, CDR2 FNYEAQ. The CDR3 is 15 amino acids. The V end lost 4 bases, the J end lost 7 bases, and 16 bases lay between the germline ends.

This clonotype qualifies as medium-sized. This sequence joins TRBV19 and TRBJ1-2; D is ambiguous. The CDR3 covers 13 residues. Germline V lookup: CDR1 LNHDA, CDR2 SQIVND (reference sequence). V was trimmed by 4 bases and J by 3 bases, leaving 9 bases between them. In DNA, the CDR3 is TGTGCCAGTAGTAATGGCTGGGACTATGGCTACACCTTC. It codes for CASSNGWDYGYTF.

Judged by abundance, this clonotype is medium-sized. The rearrangement joins TRBV21-1 to TRBJ2-5; the table's TRBD1 call for D was not verified on the DNA. TRBV21-1 is shown as a pseudogene. The CDR3 runs 19 residues. The CDR3 loop is CASSKGGDRGFVSGETQYF. The CDR3 bases are TGTGCCAGCAGCAAAGGCGGAGACAGGGGGTTTGTTTCTGGCGAGACCCAGTACTTC.

This clonotype is labeled large. This chain uses TRBV12-3 or TRBV12-4 with TRBJ2-3, with 9 nucleotides matching TRBD2. Trimming cost V 1 base and J 4 bases; bases outside gene matches: 3. CDR3 length equals 15 residues. The CDR3 nucleotides are TGTGCCAGCAGTTTAGGCGGGGGGGCCCCAGATACGCAGTATTTT. Residues: CASSLGGGAPDTQYF.

This clonotype was detected a few times. The chain links TRBV5-1 to TRBJ1-1, with D perhaps matching TRBD1 (6 bases). CDR1 and CDR2 from the germline V gene are SGHRS and YFSETQ. CDR3 length: 15 amino acids. V was cut by 0 bases and J by 1 base, with 10 bases left in between. CDR3 sequence (DNA): TGCGCCAGCAGCTTGGCCGGGGGACAGAACACTGAAGCTTTCTTT. It encodes CASSLAGGQNTEAFF. The full variable domain, its missing parts supplied by reference TRBV5-1 and TRBJ1-1, is KAGVTQTPRYLIKTRGQQVTLSCSPISGHRSVSWYQQTPGQGLQFLFEYFSETQRNKGNFPGRFSGRQFSNSRSEMNVSTLELGDSALYLCASSLAGGQNTEAFFGQGTRLTVV.

This chain uses TRBV29-1 with TRBJ1-2; 7 positions agree with TRBD1. Germline V lookup: CDR1 SQVTM, CDR2 ANQGSEA. The ends lost 3 bases at V and 7 bases at J; junction bases unmatched: 5. The CDR3 runs to 12 residues. CDR3 nucleotides: TGCAGCGTTGATCACAGGGGCAGTGGCTACACCTTC. Translation gives CSVDHRGSGYTF.

Sample share makes this clonotype hyperexpanded (1% or more). The chain combines TRBV10-3 with TRBJ2-5, with TRBD2 as a possible D gene (6 bases). The V gene lost 2 bases and the J gene lost 9 bases, with 22 bases spanning the gap. This CDR3 spans 16 amino acids. Per germline, CDR1 ENHRY and CDR2 SYGVKD. CDR3 DNA sequence: TGTGCCATCAGTGAGGGAGGCCCTGGGACTTCTGAGGCCCAGTACTTC. Translated: CAISEGGPGTSEAQYF.

This clonotype is medium-sized within its sample. The chain combines TRBV20-1 with TRBJ1-1, with 9 bases matching TRBD1. V dropped 6 bases and J dropped 6; count of bases not matched to a gene: 11. Germline CDR1 reads DFQATT; CDR2 reads SNEGSKA (reference sequence). This CDR3 has 14 residues. CDR3 nucleotides: TGCAGTGCCCCTTCGGGACAGGGTAATTCTGAAGCTTTCTTT. It specifies CSAPSGQGNSEAFF.

Judged by abundance, this clonotype is hyperexpanded. This rearrangement joins TRBV28 to TRBJ2-7, with D perhaps TRBD1 or TRBD2 (5 bases each). Germline-derived CDR1 and CDR2 are MDHEN and SYDVKM. The CDR3 totals 14 residues. Trimming pared 8 bases from V and 1 base from J, leaving 15 bases between. For the CDR3, the DNA is TGTGCCAGCTTCCCCTGGGACGGGTCCTACGAGCAGTACTTC. Encoded protein: CASFPWDGSYEQYF. Based on the CDR3 plus reference TRBV28 and TRBJ2-7, the full variable domain is DVKVTQSSRYLVKRTGEKVFLECVQDMDHENMFWYRQDPGLGLRLIYFSYDVKMKEKGDIPEGYSVSREKKERFSLILESASTNQTSMYLCASFPWDGSYEQYFGPGTRLTVT.

By share of the sample, this clonotype is large. V gene TRBV4-3 combines with J gene TRBJ1-1; 8 nucleotides line up with TRBD1. Looked up from germline, CDR1 is LGHNA and CDR2 is YSLEER. Germline trimming cut 0 bases from V and 0 bases from J; bases unmatched to any gene: 6. The CDR3 covers 17 residues. DNA of the CDR3: TGCGCCAGCAGCCAAGATCTCCAGGGGGCGGTGAACACTGAAGCTTTCTTT. Protein: CASSQDLQGAVNTEAFF.

This clonotype is labeled as hyperexpanded. The chain has TRBV10-2 and TRBJ1-1; weak D call: TRBD1 (5 bases). This CDR3 is 11 amino acids long. Germline CDR1 and CDR2: WSHSY and SAAADI. The V end was cut by 4 bases, the J end by 5 bases, with 5 bases between. CDR3 coding DNA: TGCGCCAGCAGTGGGGGGACTGAAGCTTTCTTT. This encodes CASSGGTEAFF.

This clonotype is large (0.1 to 1%). This sequence joins TRBV5-8 and TRBJ1-2; D uncertain. Per germline, CDR1 SGHTS and CDR2 YDEGEE. V dropped 0 bases and J dropped 4 bases, with 16 bases sitting between them. CDR3 length: 16 amino acids. Written as DNA, the CDR3 is TGTGCCAGCAGCTTGGATATTGTAGCAAGGGCCTATGGCTACACCTTC. Amino acids: CASSLDIVARAYGYTF.

In this sample, this clonotype turned up a few times. The chain has TRBV18 and TRBJ2-1; 12 positions match TRBD2. J lost 7 bases, V lost 2 bases, and 9 bases had no gene match. The germline V gene has CDR1 KGHSH and CDR2 LQKENI. CDR3 length: 17 residues. In nucleotides, the CDR3 is TGTGCCAGCTCACCATTCTCTAGCGGGGGGGCTTTGAATGAGCAGTTCTTC. Its protein is CASSPFSSGGALNEQFF.

This clonotype is deemed large. V usage is TRBV9 and J usage is TRBJ1-2, with TRBD1 as a possible D gene (5 bases). Germline CDR1 SGDLS, CDR2 YYNGEE. Trimming took off 3 bases at V and 6 bases at J, with 18 bases between the two ends. The CDR3 consists of 15 residues. The CDR3 loop reads CASSAQSGFFDGYTF. The CDR3 DNA follows: TGTGCCAGCAGCGCCCAGTCAGGGTTTTTTGATGGCTACACCTTC.

This clonotype came up a few times. V is TRBV6-2 or TRBV6-3 and J is TRBJ1-2; possible D gene TRBD1, 5 bases. The CDR3 has 19 amino acids. V lost 0 bases to trimming and J lost 4 bases, with 24 bases between them. Germline V gives CDR1 MNHEY, CDR2 SVGEGT. CDR3 coding DNA: TGTGCCAGCAGTTACTCGATCGTGGCTGCGGAGGGGTATCTCTATGGCTACACCTTC. Translated: CASSYSIVAAEGYLYGYTF.

Within the sample, this clonotype is large. The CDR3 DNA sequence: TGTGCCAGCAGCTTGATTGGCGTCGGGGCTGGGGGCTACACCTTC. It translates to CASSLIGVGAGGYTF. The chain is built from TRBV5-6 and TRBJ1-2, with a possible D match to TRBD1 (5 bases). This CDR3 has 15 residues. V lost 1 base, J lost 8 bases, and 18 bases lay in between. CDR1 is SGHDT and CDR2 is YYEEEE in the germline V gene.